This T cell receptor (beta chain) appears in the sequencing data of a study of T-cell reconstitution after alpha-beta-depleted transplantation in children. The study, taken as a whole, reports: Newly produced T cells mostly accounted for T-cell counts and diversity one year post-transplant. Reportedly, roughly two months post-transplant, alpha-beta T cells arose from several hundred expanded graft clones.

Germline CDR1 SGHTA, CDR2 FQGNSA. Trimming took off 3 bases at V and 2 bases at J, with 10 bases between the two ends. This CDR3 has 14 amino acids. A TCRbeta library incorporating unique molecular identifiers was prepared. TCRdb redid the calling of the PCR reads with MiXCR, one entry per CDR3 protein. The sample has 250,000 to 400,000 distinct CDR3 sequences; roughly 25% are singletons. As for this clonotype: As yet, its antigen is unknown.

Source: PBMCs, mostly from graft donor cells, taken 180 days after TCRalphabeta/CD19-depleted stem cell transplant. This TCR came from a male patient aged 10 to 17 who had a stem cell transplant for acute lymphoblastic leukemia, so the T cells may come from the graft donor. V usage is TRBV7-2 and J usage is TRBJ2-5; D gene uncertain. Written as DNA, the CDR3 is TGTGCCAGCAGCTTTCTAGATCCTCAAGAGACCCAGTACTTC. Protein: CASSFLDPQETQYF.